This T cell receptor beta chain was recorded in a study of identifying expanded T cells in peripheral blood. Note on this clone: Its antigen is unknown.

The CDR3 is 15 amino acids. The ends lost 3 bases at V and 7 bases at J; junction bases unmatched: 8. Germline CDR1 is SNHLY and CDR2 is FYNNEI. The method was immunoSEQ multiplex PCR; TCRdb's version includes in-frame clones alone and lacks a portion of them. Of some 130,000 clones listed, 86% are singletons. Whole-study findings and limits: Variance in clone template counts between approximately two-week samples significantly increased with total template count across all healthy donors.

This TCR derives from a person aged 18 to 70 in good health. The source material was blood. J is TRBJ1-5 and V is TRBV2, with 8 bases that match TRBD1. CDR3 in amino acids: CASSDPTGVRQPQHF. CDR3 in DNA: TGTGCCAGCAGTGACCCGACAGGGGTCAGGCAGCCCCAGCATTTT.